The rows below give T cell receptor beta chains drawn from one sample of a study of human T cells and chemical hapten exposure. TCRdb re-analysed the RACE reads in MiXCR, keeping a single row per CDR3 protein. The data hold about 64,000 distinct CDR3 sequences, with more than 9.5% observed a single time. Sample: whole blood, taken in connection with sensitization to the hapten diphenylcyclopropenone (DPC). All receptors come from a woman aged 25 to 45 with alopecia areata. Some clones in this sample may be carry-over from other donors' samples. The CDR3 runs from the conserved cysteine through the conserved F or W. D genes are given only for firm matches. For some rows the clone size is stated as once, few or many, or as a class when expanded; others skip it.

>-|TRBJ1-4|TRBV5-1|few
CASRDSPNEKLFF
TGCGCCAGCAGAGACAGTCCGAATGAAAAACTGTTTTTT
>-|TRBJ1-6|TRBV5-4|-
CASSLSLQGINSPLHF
TGTGCCAGCAGCTTGAGCTTGCAGGGAATTAATTCACCCCTCCACTTT
>TRBD1|TRBJ2-1|TRBV7-9|many
CASSRQGLGYNEQFF
TGTGCCAGCAGCCGACAGGGGCTCGGCTACAATGAGCAGTTCTTC
>-|TRBJ1-2|TRBV30|few
CAWSDSNGYTF
TGTGCCTGGAGTGACTCGAATGGCTACACCTTC
>TRBD2|TRBJ2-7|TRBV18|-
CASSPSSGSYEQYF
TGTGCCAGCTCACCGAGTAGCGGGAGTTACGAGCAGTACTTC
>-|TRBJ1-5|TRBV20-1|few
CSASYGSPNQPQHF
TGCAGTGCTAGTTACGGGTCCCCCAATCAGCCCCAGCATTTT
>-|TRBJ2-3|TRBV11-2|many
CASSLGRGTDTQYF
TGTGCCAGCAGCTTAGGACGGGGCACAGATACGCAGTATTTT
>TRBD2|TRBJ2-3|TRBV6-2/TRBV6-3|few
CASINPLAGPTDTQYF
TGTGCCAGCATCAACCCCCTAGCGGGACCTACAGATACGCAGTATTTT
>TRBD1|TRBJ1-1|TRBV29-1|many
CSVARQGDTEAFF
TGCAGCGTTGCCCGACAGGGTGACACTGAAGCTTTCTTT
>TRBD1|TRBJ2-7|TRBV6-1|many
CASSWDRYEQYF
TGTGCCAGCAGCTGGGACAGATACGAGCAGTACTTC
>-|TRBJ2-5|TRBV29-1|few
CSVENWDQGTQYF
TGCAGCGTTGAAAACTGGGACCAGGGGACCCAGTACTTC
>-|TRBJ1-1|TRBV20-1|few
CSARGSMNTEAFF
TGCAGTGCTAGGGGCAGCATGAACACTGAAGCTTTCTTT
>-|TRBJ1-1|TRBV2|-
CASSEVAGPNTEAFF
TGTGCCAGCAGTGAAGTGGCAGGCCCGAACACTGAAGCTTTCTTT
>TRBD1|TRBJ1-6|TRBV27|few
CASRRDRGLRLSSPLHF
TGTGCCAGCAGGAGGGACAGGGGGCTCAGGTTGTCGTCACCCCTCCACTTT
>-|TRBJ1-1|TRBV9|few
CASSVATAISEAFF
TGTGCCAGCAGCGTAGCCACAGCCATCAGTGAAGCTTTCTTT
>-|TRBJ1-6|TRBV30|many
CAWSEKLSYNSPLHF
TGTGCCTGGAGTGAAAAACTCTCCTATAATTCACCCCTCCACTTT
>-|TRBJ2-1|TRBV2|many
CASSDRESSYNEQFF
TGTGCCAGCAGTGACAGGGAGAGCTCCTACAATGAGCAGTTCTTC
>-|TRBJ2-1|TRBV15|few
CATSRGDRSSNEQFF
TGTGCCACCAGCAGAGGGGACCGCTCTTCTAATGAGCAGTTCTTC
>-|TRBJ1-1|TRBV6-1|many
CASSEKIRTEAFF
TGTGCCAGCAGTGAAAAGATCCGCACTGAAGCTTTCTTT
>TRBD1|TRBJ1-1|TRBV9|-
CASSVRYRGGEAFF
TGTGCCAGCAGCGTGCGCTACAGGGGAGGTGAAGCTTTCTTT
>TRBD2|TRBJ2-1|TRBV7-3|few
CASSFSGGLYNEQFF
TGTGCCAGCAGCTTTAGCGGGGGGCTCTACAATGAGCAGTTCTTC
>-|TRBJ1-6|TRBV6-2/TRBV6-3|-
CASSAVGSPGLSPLHF
TGTGCCAGCAGTGCCGTAGGGAGCCCGGGACTTTCACCCCTCCACTTT
>-|TRBJ2-1|TRBV7-9|-
CASSLRGIDEQFF
TGTGCCAGCAGCTTAAGGGGTATCGATGAGCAGTTCTTC
>-|TRBJ1-5|TRBV30|many
CAWQEYELQPQHF
TGTGCCTGGCAGGAATACGAATTACAGCCCCAGCATTTT
>-|TRBJ2-4|TRBV3-1|many
CASSQNTENIQYF
TGTGCCAGCAGCCAAAATACGGAAAACATTCAGTACTTC
>-|TRBJ2-1|TRBV29-1|few
CSVELFGNEQFF
TGCAGCGTTGAACTATTCGGCAATGAGCAGTTCTTC
>TRBD1|TRBJ2-5|TRBV7-2|many
CASSVGQGQETQYF
TGTGCCAGCAGCGTAGGACAGGGACAAGAGACCCAGTACTTC
>-|TRBJ2-5|TRBV7-6|few
CASSFDRATQYF
TGTGCCAGCAGCTTTGACCGGGCGACCCAGTACTTC
>-|TRBJ2-1|TRBV4-3|few
CASSQDPLSNEQFF
TGCGCCAGCAGCCAAGATCCTCTTTCCAATGAGCAGTTCTTC
>-|TRBJ2-2|TRBV18|few
CASSPPVGKNTGELFF
TGTGCCAGCTCACCCCCGGTAGGGAAGAACACCGGGGAGCTGTTTTTT
>-|TRBJ2-6|TRBV7-9|-
CASGSGANVLTF
TGTGCCAGCGGGTCTGGGGCCAACGTCCTGACTTTC
>-|TRBJ2-7|TRBV12-3/TRBV12-4|many
CASGEQRTGYEQYF
TGTGCCAGCGGAGAACAAAGAACAGGGTACGAGCAGTACTTC
>TRBD1|TRBJ1-1|TRBV6-5|many
CASSYGAGGTEAFF
TGTGCCAGCAGTTACGGGGCAGGGGGCACTGAAGCTTTCTTT
>TRBD1|TRBJ2-1|TRBV10-3|few
CATSEGQGAYNEQFF
TGTGCCACCTCCGAGGGGCAGGGGGCTTACAATGAGCAGTTCTTC
>TRBD2|TRBJ2-7|TRBV6-2/TRBV6-3|few
CASSPGTSVYEQYF
TGTGCCAGCAGCCCCGGGACTAGCGTCTACGAGCAGTACTTC
>-|TRBJ2-5|TRBV13|few
CASSHGRGSRTQYF
TGTGCCAGCAGCCACGGCAGGGGTTCTAGGACCCAGTACTTC
>-|TRBJ2-4|TRBV13|many
CASSLGSSSREYF
TGTGCCAGCAGCTTAGGGTCCTCCTCCAGGGAGTACTTC
>-|TRBJ1-5|TRBV10-3|many
CAISESQDQPQHF
TGTGCCATCAGTGAGTCGCAGGATCAGCCCCAGCATTTT
>-|TRBJ2-7|TRBV7-2|few
CASSLTWSNAYEQYF
TGTGCCAGCAGCCTGACTTGGTCGAATGCCTACGAGCAGTACTTC
>-|TRBJ1-5|TRBV7-2|many
CASSLGYSNQPQHF
TGTGCCAGCAGCTTGGGATACAGCAATCAGCCCCAGCATTTT
>TRBD2|TRBJ2-5|TRBV12-3/TRBV12-4|-
CASTHNERGPQETQYF
TGTGCCAGCACCCACAATGAGCGGGGGCCCCAAGAGACCCAGTACTTC
>TRBD2|TRBJ2-5|TRBV20-1|many
CSAVTSGNKPRPVETQYF
TGCAGTGCCGTTACTAGCGGGAATAAGCCTAGACCAGTAGAGACCCAGTACTTC
>-|TRBJ2-1|TRBV18|-
CASSPPVRVNEQFF
TGTGCCAGCTCACCACCGGTCCGGGTCAATGAGCAGTTCTTC
>-|TRBJ1-4|TRBV10-2|few
CASRRVGEKLFF
TGCGCCAGCCGCCGGGTTGGGGAAAAACTGTTTTTT
>-|TRBJ2-5|TRBV7-2|many
CASSLAGLAQETQYF
TGTGCCAGCAGCTTAGCCGGACTGGCTCAAGAGACCCAGTACTTC
>-|TRBJ2-2|TRBV24-1|-
CATSRLSSGPGELFF
TGTGCCACCAGTCGCCTTTCAAGCGGACCCGGGGAGCTGTTTTTT
>-|TRBJ1-3|TRBV7-9|-
CASSFGVGFGNTIYF
TGTGCCAGCAGCTTCGGGGTCGGATTTGGAAACACCATATATTTT
>TRBD2|TRBJ2-7|TRBV20-1|many
CSAPSLAGDSGEQYF
TGCAGTGCTCCCTCCCTAGCGGGAGATTCTGGCGAGCAGTACTTC
>-|TRBJ1-1|TRBV6-4|few
CASSPDGGPNTEAFF
TGTGCCAGCAGTCCGGACGGAGGCCCGAACACTGAAGCTTTCTTT
>-|TRBJ2-7|TRBV28|few
CASSSPSQGRSYEQYF
TGTGCCAGCAGTTCCCCTTCTCAGGGGAGGTCCTACGAGCAGTACTTC
>-|TRBJ1-1|TRBV11-3|few
CASTSRGMNTEAFF
TGTGCCAGCACCTCCAGGGGTATGAACACTGAAGCTTTCTTT
>-|TRBJ2-5|TRBV27|-
CASGLMTQYF
TGTGCCAGCGGGCTCATGACCCAGTACTTC
>TRBD2|TRBJ2-1|TRBV29-1|few
CSGRGLAGGDEQFF
TGCAGCGGCCGCGGACTAGCGGGAGGCGATGAGCAGTTCTTC
>-|TRBJ1-6|TRBV10-3|many
CAISATGLGNSPLHF
TGTGCCATCAGTGCCACAGGGTTGGGTAATTCACCCCTCCACTTT
>-|TRBJ1-4|TRBV7-3|few
CASSPGTGEKLFF
TGTGCCAGCAGCCCCGGGACGGGTGAAAAACTGTTTTTT
>-|TRBJ2-3|TRBV7-2|-
CASSSGLSTDTQYF
TGTGCCAGCAGCTCGGGACTCAGCACAGATACGCAGTATTTT